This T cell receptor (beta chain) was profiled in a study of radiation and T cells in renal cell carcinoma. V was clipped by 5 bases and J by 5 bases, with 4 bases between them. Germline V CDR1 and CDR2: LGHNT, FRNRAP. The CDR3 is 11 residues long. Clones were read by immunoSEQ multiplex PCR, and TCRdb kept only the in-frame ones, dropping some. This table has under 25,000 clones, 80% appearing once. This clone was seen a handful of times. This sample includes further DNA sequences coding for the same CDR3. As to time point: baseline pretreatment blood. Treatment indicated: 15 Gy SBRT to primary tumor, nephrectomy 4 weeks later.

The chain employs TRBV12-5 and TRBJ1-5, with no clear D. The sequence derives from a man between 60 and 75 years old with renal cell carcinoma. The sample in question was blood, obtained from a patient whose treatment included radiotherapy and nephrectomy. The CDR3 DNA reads TGTGCTAGTGGTATCCATCAGCCCCAGCATTTT. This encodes CASGIHQPQHF.